The 9 T cell receptor beta chains below come from one sample, sequenced in a study of T cells in Graves' hyperthyroidism and ophthalmopathy. The TCR beta CDR3 regions underwent amplification using RNA transcripts as the source. The TCR CDR3 first-round RT-PCR relied on the HTBI primer set. Via MiXCR, TCRdb re-called the multiplex PCR reads, giving one row per CDR3 protein. The sample has around 400,000 distinct CDR3 sequences; less than 15% are singletons. Sequencing was carried out using blood. The receptor set was obtained from a woman between 18 and 30 years old with Graves' hyperthyroidism.

This clonotype was counted ten times or more. DNA for the CDR3: TGCAGTGCCACTCGAGGGACAGGGGTCGATGAGCAGTTCTTC. Its translation: CSATRGTGVDEQFF. The rearrangement links TRBV20-1 to TRBJ2-1, with 10 positions matching TRBD1. CDR1 is DFQATT, CDR2 SNEGSKA, per germline (reference sequence). V shed 6 bases, J shed 8 bases, and the junction held 10 bases outside the gene matches. The CDR3 has 14 residues.

This clonotype was seen at least ten times. This chain links TRBV2 with TRBJ2-4; tentatively, D is TRBD2 (5 bases). Germline CDR1 is SNHLY and CDR2 is FYNNEI. The CDR3 has 16 amino acids. Deletions cut 4 bases from V and 1 base from J, with 14 bases between. Here the CDR3 DNA reads TGTGCCAGCAGTGTGCGGAGAGGGTCGGCCAAAAACATTCAGTACTTC. It yields the protein CASSVRRGSAKNIQYF.

This clonotype was found many times. The genes are TRBV18 and TRBJ2-3, with 7 bases identical to TRBD1. Trimming cost V 3 bases and J 1 base; bases outside gene matches: 7. Germline CDR1 reads KGHSH; CDR2 reads LQKENI. The CDR3 loop spans 16 amino acids. The CDR3 DNA follows: TGTGCCAGCTCACCCCCTCCAGGGGGAGGCACAGATACGCAGTATTTT. Translating it yields CASSPPPGGGTDTQYF.

This clonotype has only a few counts. This rearrangement joins TRBV20-1 to TRBJ1-4; 7 positions match TRBD1. V gave up 1 base and J gave up 7 bases; unmatched junction bases: 9. Germline CDR1 is DFQATT and CDR2 is SNEGSKA (reference sequence). This CDR3 is built from 15 residues. CDR3 sequence reads: CSARVQGLGSEKLFF. The CDR3 DNA reads as TGCAGTGCTAGAGTACAGGGGCTTGGAAGTGAAAAACTGTTTTTT.

This clonotype was observed at least ten times. One end of the junction does not line up with germline, which may come from a read error. The gene calls are TRBV5-1 and TRBJ2-7; 11 positions match TRBD1. The germline CDR1 and CDR2 sequences are SGHRS and YFSETQ. This CDR3 comprises 15 residues. This chain's CDR3 is CASSLAGTGGYEQYF. CDR3 sequence (DNA): TGTGCCAGCAGTTTAGCCGGGACAGGGGGCTACGAGCAGTACTTC.

V is TRBV18 and J is TRBJ2-1; 8 bases are a match to TRBD2. After removal of 3 bases from V and 5 bases from J, the junction contained 6 bases not matched to a gene. This CDR3 has 15 residues. Germline lookup yields CDR1 KGHSH and CDR2 LQKENI. The CDR3 DNA sequence: TGTGCCAGCTCACCGGTCGGGGGGGTTAACAATGAGCAGTTCTTC. It encodes CASSPVGGVNNEQFF.

This clonotype was observed a few times. The chain couples TRBV5-1 to TRBJ2-2, with 10 bases matching TRBD2. The trim removed 0 bases at V and 5 bases at J, leaving 4 bases unmatched. The germline V gene has CDR1 SGHRS and CDR2 YFSETQ. This CDR3 has 16 residues. This CDR3 reads CASSLEVAGGTGELFF. Written as DNA, the CDR3 is TGCGCCAGCAGCTTGGAAGTAGCGGGGGGTACCGGGGAGCTGTTTTTT. The full variable domain, completed using reference TRBV5-1 and TRBJ2-2, is KAGVTQTPRYLIKTRGQQVTLSCSPISGHRSVSWYQQTPGQGLQFLFEYFSETQRNKGNFPGRFSGRQFSNSRSEMNVSTLELGDSALYLCASSLEVAGGTGELFFGEGSRLTVL.

The chain links TRBV5-1 to TRBJ1-1; 8 bases fit TRBD1. The CDR3 consists of 14 residues. Germline-derived CDR1 and CDR2 are SGHRS and YFSETQ. With V trimmed by 3 bases and J by 4 bases, 5 bases remained unmatched. CDR3: CASSSGQEATEAFF. The CDR3 DNA is TGCGCCAGCAGCTCGGGACAGGAGGCCACTGAAGCTTTCTTT.

In this sample, this clonotype turned up a few times. The chain employs TRBV14 and TRBJ2-3; D is unresolved. The CDR3 is made up of 16 amino acids. From germline, CDR1 is SGHDN and CDR2 FVKESK. Trimming took 3 bases from V and 4 from J, leaving 17 bases between them. The CDR3 is CASSQLLSIHPDTQYF. Here the CDR3 DNA reads TGTGCCAGCAGCCAGCTTCTCTCAATTCATCCAGATACGCAGTATTTT.